This T cell receptor beta chain was captured by sequencing in a study of blood T cell repertoires in COVID-19. On the study more broadly: The United States, Italy and Spain supplied acute and convalescent COVID-19 samples. Sources were T cells, B-cell-depleted T cells, or PBMCs; the material itself was cDNA or gDNA.

Authors' data handling: Using reference gene primer amplification, nucleated cell counts were estimated. The table came from immunoSEQ multiplex PCR; TCRdb's copy has only in-frame clones and leaves some out. V, J and clone size derive from that table, while D and trimming were established from the DNA sequence. The sample has approximately 300,000 clones, roughly nine tenths seen once. V was shortened by 4 bases and J by 0 bases, with 9 bases between the two germline ends. There are 15 residues in the CDR3. Germline-derived CDR1 and CDR2 are MRHNA and SNTAGT. V gene TRBV6-4 combines with J gene TRBJ2-2, with D possibly matching TRBD1 (6 bases). The receptor was isolated from a man between 18 and 29 years old with active or convalescent COVID-19. The specimen was peripheral blood. The DNA of the CDR3 is TGTGCCAGCAGTGTTGGGGGCGCGAACACCGGGGAGCTGTTTTTT. It specifies CASSVGGANTGELFF.